This TCR beta chain was retrieved from a study of beta chain features in type 1 diabetes. Findings and limits, study-wide: Researchers caution that PCR might favor shorter templates, equally among patients and controls.

To note about this clone: Its antigen is currently unknown.

CD45RO/CCR7/CD25/CD127/CD95/CD27 separated CD4+ naive, central memory, regulatory and stem cell-like memory cells by sorting. Expressed TCRB transcripts were sequenced, since all the RNA that had been isolated was reverse transcribed. Assay used: immunoSEQ multiplex PCR; TCRdb lists only in-frame clones, some missing. In the table there are roughly 330,000 clones, 11% of which are singletons. Trimming removed 5 bases from V and 4 bases from J; junction bases left unmatched: 6. The CDR3 has 13 residues. The germline V gene encodes CDR1 GTSNPN and CDR2 SVGIG (reference sequence). The sequencing input was naive CD4+ T cells from blood. The rearrangement links TRBV30 to TRBJ2-7; TRBD1 agrees at 9 bases. The sequence was obtained from a woman aged 30 to 39 in good health. CDR3 coding DNA: TGTGCCTGGGGGACAGGGAAGGGGTACGAGCAGTACTTC. It translates to CAWGTGKGYEQYF.